This T cell receptor beta chain stems from a study of human T cells and chemical hapten exposure. Study-level background: Alopecia areata, totalis or universalis affected patients, mainly female.

As to time point: patch test 3, about 24 weeks after DPC sensitization. Described treatment: therapeutic diphenylcyclopropenone sensitization with weekly scalp DPC. Germline CDR1 is SGHDN and CDR2 is FVKESK. This CDR3 is built from 15 residues. With 0 bases removed from V and 0 bases from J, the gap between germline ends came to 8 bases. With respect to this clonotype: Its antigen is currently unknown.

TCRdb passed the RACE reads through MiXCR, listing each CDR3 protein once. The profile shows roughly 100,000 distinct CDR3 sequences, under 40% of them singletons. Study-wide points: Having alopecia, the donors may differ immunologically from healthy people. With DPC sensitization, TCRs exceeding 1 in 1000 frequency showed no change. While controls formed fewer of them, expanded TCRs formed significantly more large CDR3 similarity clusters.

The specimen comprised whole blood, sampled in connection with sensitization to the hapten diphenylcyclopropenone (DPC). V and J are TRBV14 and TRBJ2-5, with D uncertain. The sequence was collected from a middle-aged man with alopecia areata. Some clones in this sample may be carry-over from other donors' samples. The CDR3 nucleotides read TGTGCCAGCAGCCAAGAAACTCACTACCAAGAGACCCAGTACTTC. This translates into CASSQETHYQETQYF.